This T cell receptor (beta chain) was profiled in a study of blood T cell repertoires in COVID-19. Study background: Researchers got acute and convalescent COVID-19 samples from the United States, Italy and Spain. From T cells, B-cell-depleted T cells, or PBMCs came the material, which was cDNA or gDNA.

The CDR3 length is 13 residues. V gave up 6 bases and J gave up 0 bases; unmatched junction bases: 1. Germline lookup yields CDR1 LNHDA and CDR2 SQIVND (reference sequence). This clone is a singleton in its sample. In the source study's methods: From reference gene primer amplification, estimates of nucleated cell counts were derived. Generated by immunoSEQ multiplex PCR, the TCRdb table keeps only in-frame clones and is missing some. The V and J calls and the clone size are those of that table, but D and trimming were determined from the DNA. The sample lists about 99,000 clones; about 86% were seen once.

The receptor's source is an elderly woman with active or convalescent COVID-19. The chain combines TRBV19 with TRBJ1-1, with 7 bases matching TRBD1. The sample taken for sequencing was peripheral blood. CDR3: CASRTGMNTEAFF. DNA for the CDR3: TGTGCCAGTAGGACAGGGATGAACACTGAAGCTTTCTTT.